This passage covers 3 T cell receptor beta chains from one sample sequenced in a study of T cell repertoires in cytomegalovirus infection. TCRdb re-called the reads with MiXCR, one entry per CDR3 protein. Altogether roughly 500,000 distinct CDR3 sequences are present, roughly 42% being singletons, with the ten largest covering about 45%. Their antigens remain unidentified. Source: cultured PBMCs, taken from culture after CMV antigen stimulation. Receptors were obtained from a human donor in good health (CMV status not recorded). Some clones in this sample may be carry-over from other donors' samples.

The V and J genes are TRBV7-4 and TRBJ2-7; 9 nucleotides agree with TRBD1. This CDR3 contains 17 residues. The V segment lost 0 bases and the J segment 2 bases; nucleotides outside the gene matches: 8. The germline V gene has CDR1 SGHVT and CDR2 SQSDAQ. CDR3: CASSLALVGTGTYEQYF. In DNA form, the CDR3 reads TGTGCCAGCAGCTTAGCGTTGGTTGGGACAGGGACCTACGAGCAGTACTTC.

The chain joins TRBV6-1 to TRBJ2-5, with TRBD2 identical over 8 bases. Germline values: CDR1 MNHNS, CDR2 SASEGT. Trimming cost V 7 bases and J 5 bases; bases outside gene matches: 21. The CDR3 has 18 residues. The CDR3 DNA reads TGTGCCAGCACCACCGTCCCTGTCATCGGGGGGGCCGGGGAGACCCAGTACTTC. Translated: CASTTVPVIGGAGETQYF.

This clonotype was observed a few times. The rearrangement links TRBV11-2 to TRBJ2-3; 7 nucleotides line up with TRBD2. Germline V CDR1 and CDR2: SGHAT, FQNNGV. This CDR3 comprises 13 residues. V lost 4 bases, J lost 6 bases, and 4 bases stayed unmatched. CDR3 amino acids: CASSSGLPDTQYF. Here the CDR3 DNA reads TGTGCCAGCAGCTCGGGACTACCCGATACGCAGTATTTT.